The 16 T cell receptor beta chains presented below share a single source sample, sequenced in a study of Ad26.COV2.S vaccination and SARS-CoV-2 variants. The treatment is: approximately 18 received Ad26.COV2.S at low or high dose, single or two shots; 5 received placebo; per-sample allocation not given. All samples were drawn on day 63, counting from the first vaccine or placebo injection. Libraries were prepared by immunoSEQ multiplex PCR; TCRdb keeps only in-frame clonotypes and omits some of them. The sample carries fewer than 500,000 clones, about nine tenths recorded once. The material was peripheral blood, obtained in a trial of Ad26.COV2.S vaccine versus placebo. The source is a person between 18 and 60 years old who received the Ad26.COV2.S COVID-19 vaccine or a placebo.

This clone was counted once. This chain connects TRBV28 to TRBJ2-3; TRBD2 agrees at 13 bases. Per the germline V gene, CDR1 is MDHEN and CDR2 is SYDVKM. The CDR3 loop spans 17 amino acids. Trimming at V came to 3 bases and at J to 4 bases, leaving 7 bases not matched to a gene. The CDR3 nucleotides read TGTGCCAGCAGTTTCCCGCGGACTAGCGGGAGCGCAGATACGCAGTATTTT. This encodes CASSFPRTSGSADTQYF.

The chain combines TRBV7-2 with TRBJ2-1; TRBD1 is a possible D gene (5 bases). The CDR3 runs 14 residues. The germline V and J ends were trimmed by 5 bases and 7 bases, with 15 bases remaining between them. Germline V CDR1 and CDR2: SGHTA, FQGNSA. The DNA for the CDR3 is TGTGCCAGCAGCCCAAACGTGGGGCGTAATGAGCAGTTCTTC. This gives the protein CASSPNVGRNEQFF.

The sample holds a few counts of this clone. The J gene is TRBJ1-5, the V gene TRBV12-3 or TRBV12-4, with 7 bases that match TRBD1. CDR3 length equals 13 residues. V shed 5 bases, J shed 4 bases, and the junction held 2 bases outside the gene matches. This chain's CDR3 is CASSQGENQPQHF. In DNA form, the CDR3 reads TGTGCCAGCAGTCAGGGGGAGAATCAGCCCCAGCATTTT.

This clone was seen only a few times. V usage is TRBV4-2 and J usage is TRBJ2-2; TRBD2 aligns across 11 bases. Germline CDR1 and CDR2: LGHNA and YNFKEQ. The CDR3 covers 16 residues. V lost 4 bases, J lost 1 base, and 2 bases stayed unmatched. The CDR3: CASSRGLAENTGELFF. In DNA, the CDR3 is TGTGCCAGCAGCCGGGGACTAGCGGAGAACACCGGGGAGCTGTTTTTT.

The gene calls are TRBV9 and TRBJ1-1; 7 nucleotides align to TRBD1. This CDR3 has 15 amino acids. Germline V gives CDR1 SGDLS, CDR2 YYNGEE. Trimming at V came to 0 bases and at J to 1 base, leaving 3 bases not matched to a gene. The CDR3 DNA reads as TGTGCCAGCAGCGTAGTTCAGGGGGAGAACACTGAAGCTTTCTTT. Its translation: CASSVVQGENTEAFF.

J is TRBJ1-5 and V is TRBV6-6, with 8 nucleotides matching TRBD1. This CDR3 has 13 amino acids. V was pared by 6 bases and J by 5 bases, with 3 bases of the junction left unmatched. Germline CDR1 and CDR2: MNHNY and SVGAGI (reference sequence). The CDR3 protein is CASRTGGHQPQHF. CDR3 bases: TGTGCCAGCAGAACAGGGGGGCATCAGCCCCAGCATTTT.

J is TRBJ2-7 and V is TRBV11-1; D unresolved. The CDR3 has 14 amino acids. Trimming took 5 bases from V and 3 from J, leaving 14 bases between them. Germline CDR1 is SGHAT and CDR2 is FQDESV (reference sequence). CDR3 amino acids: CASSPGAALYEQYF. In DNA, the CDR3 is TGTGCCAGCAGCCCAGGCGCGGCCCTCTACGAGCAGTACTTC. The entire variable domain, with the rest obtained from reference TRBV11-1 and TRBJ2-7, is as follows: EAEVAQSPRYKITEKSQAVAFWCDPISGHATLYWYRQILGQGPELLVQFQDESVVDDSQLPKDRFSAERLKGVDSTLKIQPAELGDSAMYLCASSPGAALYEQYFGPGTRLTVT.

The chain carries TRBV28 and TRBJ2-1, with D perhaps matching TRBD1 or TRBD2 (5 bases each). The CDR3 extends over 13 amino acids. Trimming took off 7 bases at V and 8 bases at J, with 15 bases between the two ends. Per germline, CDR1 MDHEN and CDR2 SYDVKM. The CDR3, as DNA: TGTGCCAGCATCCTTGGTGAGGGGCATGAGCAGTTCTTC. Its protein product is CASILGEGHEQFF. The full variable domain, completed using reference TRBV28 and TRBJ2-1, is DVKVTQSSRYLVKRTGEKVFLECVQDMDHENMFWYRQDPGLGLRLIYFSYDVKMKEKGDIPEGYSVSREKKERFSLILESASTNQTSMYLCASILGEGHEQFFGPGTRLTVL.

The chain recombines TRBV7-9 with TRBJ2-3, with 8 bases that match TRBD2. Germline CDR1 is SEHNR and CDR2 is FQNEAQ (reference sequence). CDR3 size: 18 residues. With V trimmed by 1 base and J by 2 bases, 11 bases remained unmatched. CDR3 protein: CASSLGVGTSSDTDTQYF. In DNA, the CDR3 is TGTGCCAGCAGCTTAGGGGTCGGGACTAGTTCGGACACAGATACGCAGTATTTT. Full variable domain (rest looked up from reference TRBV7-9 and TRBJ2-3): DTGVSQNPRHKITKRGQNVTFRCDPISEHNRLYWYRQTLGQGPEFLTYFQNEAQLEKSRLLSDRFSAERPKGSFSTLEIQRTEQGDSAMYLCASSLGVGTSSDTDTQYFGPGTRLTVL.

With regard to this clone: This specimen includes other DNA sequences encoding the same CDR3. The chain joins TRBV2 to TRBJ1-4; the match to TRBD1 covers 8 bases. This CDR3 has 12 residues. The trim removed 6 bases at V and 8 bases at J, leaving 2 bases unmatched. Germline V gives CDR1 SNHLY, CDR2 FYNNEI. CDR3 sequence: CASRDRGEKLFF. The CDR3 coding sequence is TGTGCCAGCAGAGACAGGGGAGAAAAACTGTTTTTT.

The chain has TRBV5-8 and TRBJ2-7; TRBD2 aligns across 8 bases. V dropped 2 bases and J dropped 4; count of bases not matched to a gene: 14. Germline CDR1 reads SGHTS; CDR2 reads YDEGEE. CDR3 size: 17 residues. The CDR3 here is CASSFLRYSGIGYEQYF. CDR3 DNA: TGTGCCAGCAGCTTCTTGCGATATAGCGGGATAGGTTACGAGCAGTACTTC.

V usage is TRBV5-1 and J usage is TRBJ1-4; D gene unclear. V was cut by 8 bases and J by 1 base, with 18 bases left in between. Germline V gene lookup returns CDR1 SGHRS and CDR2 YFSETQ. The CDR3 covers 16 residues. The CDR3 spells CASRREPTRTNEKLFF. CDR3 in DNA: TGCGCCAGTCGTCGAGAACCAACCAGAACTAATGAAAAACTGTTTTTT.

J is TRBJ2-2 and V is TRBV6-2 or TRBV6-3; no clear D. The V gene's germline CDR1 is MNHEY and CDR2 SVGEGT. This CDR3 has 14 residues. V was shortened by 5 bases and J by 0 bases, with 7 bases between the two germline ends. This chain's CDR3 is CASSRATNTGELFF. CDR3 DNA: TGTGCCAGCAGTCGAGCAACGAACACCGGGGAGCTGTTTTTT.

V and J are TRBV7-5 and TRBJ2-1; the table's D gene call, TRBD1, was not cross checked with the DNA. TRBV7-5 is designated a pseudogene. The CDR3 loop spans 15 amino acids. CDR3 amino acids: CARSKKGDSYNEQFF. The DNA for the CDR3 is TGTGCCAGAAGCAAAAAGGGGGACTCCTACAATGAGCAGTTCTTC.

V and J are TRBV7-9 and TRBJ2-7, with TRBD1 matching over 9 bases. The trim removed 6 bases at V and 9 bases at J, leaving 12 bases unmatched. Germline loops: CDR1 SEHNR, CDR2 FQNEAQ (reference sequence). The CDR3 loop spans 14 amino acids. The CDR3 loop is CASSPGQGIPGQYF. DNA of the CDR3: TGTGCCAGCAGTCCGGGACAGGGAATCCCAGGGCAGTACTTC.

The chain carries TRBV7-9 and TRBJ2-3, with TRBD2 as a possible D gene (5 bases). CDR1 is SEHNR, CDR2 FQNEAQ, per germline (reference sequence). V lost 8 bases and J 2 bases, leaving 11 bases between the germline ends. The length of the CDR3 is 13 residues. In DNA, the CDR3 is TGTGCCAGCCCTGAAGGACTCACAGATACGCAGTATTTT. It encodes CASPEGLTDTQYF.